The 3 T cell receptor beta chains below all came from one sample that was sequenced in a study of early T cells in non-severe SARS-CoV-2 infection (dated by TCRdb to the early 2020s). Receptors were amplified or captured by 5' RACE. Sequencing was carried out with a NextSeq 500. TCRdb applied fastp at Q25 and MiXCR to the public reads, then kept only in-frame beta chains. Rows merge per CDR3 protein into single entries with the most common DNA and genes. Here the sample has just under 90,000 distinct CDR3 sequences; over 13% occur a single time. The top ten clonotypes cover more than 6.5% of the sample. Sequencing was performed on whole blood. The receptor set was obtained from an adult who was a healthcare worker with PCR-confirmed SARS-CoV-2 infection or an uninfected control (not recorded which).

In DNA, the CDR3 is TGTGCCAGCAGCTTAGGTCCCACGCTAAACTATGGCTACACCTTC. This encodes CASSLGPTLNYGYTF. V usage is TRBV7-2 and J usage is TRBJ1-2; the D is unclear. Looked up from germline, CDR1 is SGHTA and CDR2 is FQGNSA. V was pared by 1 base and J by 2 bases, with 11 bases between. The CDR3 extends over 15 amino acids.

CDR3 DNA: TGTGCCAGCAGCCCATCGACAGGGGTTGACGGGGAGCTGTTTTTT. Translating it yields CASSPSTGVDGELFF. This chain links TRBV7-6 with TRBJ2-2, with 8 bases matching TRBD1. Trimming took 5 bases from V and 7 from J; bases not matched to a gene: 9. Germline V gene lookup returns CDR1 SGHVS and CDR2 FNYEAQ. The CDR3 sequence is 15 residues long.

This clonotype was found a few times. This chain links TRBV18 with TRBJ2-4, with D unresolved. Deletions cut 4 bases from V and 3 bases from J, with 16 bases between. Germline loops: CDR1 KGHSH, CDR2 LQKENI. The CDR3 has 16 amino acids. The CDR3 here is CASSLPPGQGKNIQYF. CDR3 sequence (DNA): TGTGCCAGCTCACTCCCTCCAGGTCAAGGCAAAAACATTCAGTACTTC.